A selection of T cell receptor beta chains follows, all from one sample in a study of blood T cell repertoires in COVID-19. Assay used: immunoSEQ multiplex PCR; TCRdb lists only in-frame clones, some missing. The sample lists over 200,000 clones, roughly 76% seen once, with around 5.1% in the top ten. The sequenced material came from peripheral blood. These receptors all come from a human donor in a cohort sampled during active COVID-19. CDR3s include the opening cysteine and the closing phenylalanine or tryptophan. D genes are given only for firm matches. The size entry is marked missing in some rows and otherwise reads once, few, many or a size class.

TRBJ1-4	.	.	TRBV14	TGTGCCAGCAGCAGGGGCCGGGAAAAACTGTTTTTT	CASSRGREKLFF
TRBJ2-6	.	TRBD1	TRBV5-4	TGTGCCAGCAGTTACGGGACAGGGGTTGGGGCCAACGTCCTGACTTTC	CASSYGTGVGANVLTF
TRBJ1-2	.	.	TRBV7-2	TGTGCCAGCAGCCCCGGGACAATCGCTAACTATGGCTACACCTTC	CASSPGTIANYGYTF
TRBJ2-7	few	.	TRBV4-2	TGTGCCAGCAGCCAAGATTGGGCCGGGAGCTATGAGCAGTACTTC	CASSQDWAGSYEQYF
TRBJ2-3	.	TRBD2	TRBV5-1	TGCGCCAGCAGCTTCCAAGGGGAGACTAGCTCAGATACGCAGTATTTT	CASSFQGETSSDTQYF
TRBJ1-6	.	.	TRBV5-6	TGTGCCAGCAGCTTTTCGATCCAGACACGGCGGGCCCTCCACTTT	CASSFSIQTRRALHF
TRBJ2-2	.	TRBD2	TRBV7-3	TGTGCCAGCAGCTTGCCGGGACTAGCGGGAGGGTCCGGGGAGCTGTTTTTT	CASSLPGLAGGSGELFF
TRBJ2-7	.	TRBD1	TRBV2	TGTGCCAGCAGTGGACAGGGGGCTTACGAGCAGTACTTC	CASSGQGAYEQYF
TRBJ1-3	.	.	TRBV2	TGTGCCAGCCGGGAGGGCATATCTGGAAACACCATATATTTT	CASREGISGNTIYF
TRBJ2-7	.	TRBD1	TRBV28	TGTGCCAGCGGGGGACAGGCCTACGAGCAGTACTTC	CASGGQAYEQYF
TRBJ2-7	.	TRBD1	TRBV9	TGTGCCAGCAGCGCCGGGACAGGGGGTTACGAGCAGTACTTC	CASSAGTGGYEQYF
TRBJ1-1	.	TRBD1	TRBV19	TGTGCCAGTAGTATAAGGGGTCCGACAGGGTTGAACACTGAAGCTTTCTTT	CASSIRGPTGLNTEAFF
TRBJ1-2	.	.	TRBV27	TGTGCCAGCAGTTCCCTTGCTGGACAGTCCTATGGCTACACCTTC	CASSSLAGQSYGYTF
TRBJ1-1	.	.	TRBV28	TGTGCCAGCAGCCCCCCAGGCACTGAAGCTTTCTTT	CASSPPGTEAFF
TRBJ2-7	.	TRBD2	TRBV20-1	TGCAGTGCTAGTGCCCGTGAGGGACTATCCTACGAGCAGTACTTC	CSASAREGLSYEQYF
TRBJ2-6	.	TRBD1	TRBV5-4	TGTGCCAGCAGTGACAGGGGACCTGGGGCCAACGTCCTGACTTTC	CASSDRGPGANVLTF
TRBJ2-7	.	.	TRBV20-1	TGCAGTGCTAGTCGGCAGGGTCACCCCTGGGAGCAGTACTTC	CSASRQGHPWEQYF
TRBJ1-3	.	.	TRBV11-2	TGTGCCAGCAGCCCTACGGGGGGAATCGGAAACACCATATATTTT	CASSPTGGIGNTIYF
TRBJ1-5	once	.	TRBV4-2	TGTGCCAGCAGCCAAGATTATCCGGGGGTTAGCAATCAGCCCCAGCATTTT	CASSQDYPGVSNQPQHF
TRBJ1-1	.	.	TRBV6-1	TGTGCCAGCAGTGAAGGGCACAGGGCACAGGAAGCTTTCTTT	CASSEGHRAQEAFF
TRBJ2-5	.	TRBD1	TRBV4-3	TGCGCCAGCAGTCTCGGGACAGGGGATCAAGAGACCCAGTACTTC	CASSLGTGDQETQYF
TRBJ1-1	.	.	TRBV10-3	TGTGCCATCGGGGAGGGTAACACTGAAGCTTTCTTT	CAIGEGNTEAFF
TRBJ1-1	once	.	TRBV28	TGTGCCACCACGGACTCGATGAACACTGAAGCTTTCTTT	CATTDSMNTEAFF
TRBJ1-2	.	.	TRBV20-1	TGCAGTGCTAGAGGCGAAGATGGCTACACCTTC	CSARGEDGYTF
TRBJ1-1	.	TRBD1	TRBV3-1/TRBV3-2	TGTGCCAGCAGGGTACAGGGGATAGCTGAAGCTTTCTTT	CASRVQGIAEAFF
TRBJ2-1	.	.	TRBV7-9	TGTGCCAGCAGCTCAGGGATTTTGGGGAATGAGCAGTTCTTC	CASSSGILGNEQFF
TRBJ2-7	.	TRBD1	TRBV7-9	TGTGCCAGCAGCTTCCATCCGGGACAGGGGTCTTCCTACGAGCAGTACTTC	CASSFHPGQGSSYEQYF
TRBJ1-2	.	TRBD1	TRBV4-1	TGCGCCAGCAGCCCGGTGGGACAGGGGCAACATGGCTACACCTTC	CASSPVGQGQHGYTF
TRBJ2-7	few	TRBD2	TRBV18	TGTGCCAGCTCACCACGTCAGCGGGGCTCCTACGAGCAGTACTTC	CASSPRQRGSYEQYF
TRBJ1-1	.	.	TRBV19	TGTGCCAGTAGTATCGTCTCCGGTAGCACTGAAGCTTTCTTT	CASSIVSGSTEAFF
TRBJ1-1	.	.	TRBV7-9	TGTGCCAGCAGCCGAAATCAGGGTAAAGCTTTCTTT	CASSRNQGKAFF
TRBJ2-7	.	TRBD2	TRBV4-3	TGCGCCAGCAGCCAAGGCGGGACTAGCGGGAGTTACGAGCAGTACTTC	CASSQGGTSGSYEQYF
TRBJ2-2	few	.	TRBV19	TGTGCCAGTAGTATAGATACGAACACCGGGGAGCTGTTTTTT	CASSIDTNTGELFF
TRBJ2-1	few	TRBD2	TRBV6-2/TRBV6-3	TGTGCCAGCAGTTACTCCCCCCTAGCGGGGATCTACAATGAGCAGTTCTTC	CASSYSPLAGIYNEQFF
TRBJ1-1	once	TRBD1	TRBV7-9	TGTGCCAGCAGTTACAGGGGGCTTGGGACTGAAGCTTTCTTT	CASSYRGLGTEAFF